The clone carrying this T cell receptor (beta chain) was detected only a few times. Its target is unknown. This entry is derived from a study of cytomegalovirus exposure and HLA in healthy donors. General study findings and limits: Sequencing depth roughly uniform across donors was assumed in presence/absence analyses. Prediction of most subjects' HLA-A and HLA-B alleles by TCR beta sequences was reportedly accurate. Later analysis demonstrated an association between a missense DCLRE1C variant and TCR beta V- and J-gene trimming. Earlier analysis found most TCR beta V segments productive about 87% or about 30% of the time.

Germline CDR1 and CDR2: SGHAT and FQNNGV. The CDR3 contains 18 residues. The V and J ends lost 7 bases and 8 bases respectively, with 32 bases between them. The PCR made use of 60 Vbeta and 13 Jbeta primers. Profiling relied on immunoSEQ multiplex PCR, and the TCRdb table lists in-frame clones only, not all of them. The sample has 150,000 to 250,000 clones; around three quarters are singletons. Sample: PBMCs. The source is a woman between 25 and 40 years old in good health and CMV-seropositive. The chain combines TRBV11-2 with TRBJ1-2; tentative D call: TRBD1 (6 bases). For the CDR3, the DNA is TGTGCCAGCATCGACCACTCGTTCAGGGGTCCCGCGCGTCGGGGCTACACCTTC. Its translation is CASIDHSFRGPARRGYTF.